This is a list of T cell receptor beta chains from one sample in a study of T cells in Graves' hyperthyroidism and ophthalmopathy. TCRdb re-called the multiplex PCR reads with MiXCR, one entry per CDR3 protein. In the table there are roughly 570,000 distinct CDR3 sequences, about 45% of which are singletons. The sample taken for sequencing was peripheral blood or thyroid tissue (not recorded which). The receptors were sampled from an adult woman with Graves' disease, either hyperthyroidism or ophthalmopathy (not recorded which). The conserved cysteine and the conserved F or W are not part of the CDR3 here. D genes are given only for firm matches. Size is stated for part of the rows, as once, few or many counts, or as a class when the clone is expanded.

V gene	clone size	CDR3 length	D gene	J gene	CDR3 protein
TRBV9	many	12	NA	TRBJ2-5	ASSVGQSGETQY
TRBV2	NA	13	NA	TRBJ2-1	ASSPSVSSYNEQF
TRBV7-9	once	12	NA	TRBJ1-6	ASSSGNRVSPLH
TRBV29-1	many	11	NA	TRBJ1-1	SARRDMNTEAF
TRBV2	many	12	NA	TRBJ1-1	ASSETLGSTEAF
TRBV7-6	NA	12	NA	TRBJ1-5	ASSSSNRGGPQH
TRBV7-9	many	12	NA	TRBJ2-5	ASSLVSLRRDQY
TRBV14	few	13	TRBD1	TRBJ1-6	ASSYSQGARSPLH
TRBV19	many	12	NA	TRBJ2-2	ATGGLMGAGELF
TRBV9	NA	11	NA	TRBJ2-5	ASSSVAPETQY
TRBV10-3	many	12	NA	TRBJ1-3	AIRSGISGNTIY
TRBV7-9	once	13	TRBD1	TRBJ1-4	ASSFRDSKNEKLF
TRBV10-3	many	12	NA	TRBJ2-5	AISRDLATETQY
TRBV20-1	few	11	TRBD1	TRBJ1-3	SAVQGAGNTIY
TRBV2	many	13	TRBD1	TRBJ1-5	ASSEARGLHQPQH
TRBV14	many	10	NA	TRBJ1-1	ASSHRGTEAF
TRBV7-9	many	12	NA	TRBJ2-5	ASSLDPASSTQY
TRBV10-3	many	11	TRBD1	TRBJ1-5	ATGTGSGQPQH
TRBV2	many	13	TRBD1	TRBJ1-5	ASSGFATGDQPQH
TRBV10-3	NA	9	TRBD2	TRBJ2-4	ASAGFDIQY
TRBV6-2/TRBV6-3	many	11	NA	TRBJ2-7	ASSYRYYYEQY
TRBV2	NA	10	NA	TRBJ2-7	ASTQGRYEQY
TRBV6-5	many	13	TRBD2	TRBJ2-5	ASSQTSGGWETQY
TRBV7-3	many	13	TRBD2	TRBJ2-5	ASSITGTRRETQY
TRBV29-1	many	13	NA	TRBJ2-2	SVAFSRANTGELF
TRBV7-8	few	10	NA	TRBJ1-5	ASSYSGRAQH
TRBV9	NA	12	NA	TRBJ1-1	ASSVSGMNTEAF
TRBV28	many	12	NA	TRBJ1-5	ASSLEREDQPQH
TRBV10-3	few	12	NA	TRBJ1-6	AISDDSSNSPLH
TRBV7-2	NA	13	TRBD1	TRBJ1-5	ASSALGQGDQPQH
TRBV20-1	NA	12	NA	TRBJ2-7	SASRLQGHYEQY
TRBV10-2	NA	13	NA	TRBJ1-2	ASSESSHRTDGYT
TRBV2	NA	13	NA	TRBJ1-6	ASTGGGAGNSPLH
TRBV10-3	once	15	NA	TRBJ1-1	AISDTRGSAKNTEAF
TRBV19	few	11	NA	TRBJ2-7	ASSPSTGGEQY
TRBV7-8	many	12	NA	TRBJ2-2	ASRPGLNTGELF
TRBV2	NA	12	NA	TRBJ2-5	ASRWTSGPETQY
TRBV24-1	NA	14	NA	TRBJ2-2	ATSDIDRTNTGELF
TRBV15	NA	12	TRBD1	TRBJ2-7	ASGEDRGPGEQY
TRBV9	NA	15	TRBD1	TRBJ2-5	ASSAGTGTGVGETQY
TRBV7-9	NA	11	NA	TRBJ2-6	ASSLSPGVLSA
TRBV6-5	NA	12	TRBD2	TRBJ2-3	ASSLSSGTDTQY
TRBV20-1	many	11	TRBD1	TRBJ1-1	SAPLRGRAEAF
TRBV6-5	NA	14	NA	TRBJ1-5	ASSPGTETSNQPQH
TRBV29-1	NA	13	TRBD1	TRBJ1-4	SVKRQGATNEKLF
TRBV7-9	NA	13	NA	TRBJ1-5	ASSLYSDSNQPQH
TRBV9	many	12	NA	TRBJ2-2	ASSVGSRAGELF
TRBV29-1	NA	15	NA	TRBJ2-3	SVEQALRLGPPDTQY
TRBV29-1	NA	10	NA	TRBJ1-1	SVGGFRHEAF
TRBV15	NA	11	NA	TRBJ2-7	ATRPPLLDEQY
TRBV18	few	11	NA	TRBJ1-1	ASSPGVPTEAF
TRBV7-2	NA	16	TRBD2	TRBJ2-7	ASSYNPGLAGGKYEQY
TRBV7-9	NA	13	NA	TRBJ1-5	ASSSQAGGNQPRH
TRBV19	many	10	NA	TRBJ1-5	AVGEPHQPQH
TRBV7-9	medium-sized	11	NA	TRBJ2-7	ASSLQATYEQY
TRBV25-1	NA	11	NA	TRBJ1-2	ARVGVRAYGYT
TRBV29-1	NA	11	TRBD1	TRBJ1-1	SVQGAEGTEAF
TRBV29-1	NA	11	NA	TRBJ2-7	SASPRTTYEQY